This T cell receptor beta chain appears in the sequencing data of a study of T cell responses to AZD1222 COVID-19 vaccine. Study results and caveats: After two AZD1222 doses, spike-specific TCR breadth and depth rose versus day 0.

Germline CDR1 and CDR2: DFQATT and SNEGSKA (reference sequence). The CDR3 totals 11 residues. V was cut by 3 bases and J by 10 bases, with 10 bases left in between. Concerning this clone: Its antigen is as yet unknown.

TCRdb's copy holds only in-frame clones and misses some; the assay was immunoSEQ multiplex PCR. The sample comprises more than 150,000 clones, approximately 90% of which are singletons, and about 2% rests with the top ten. The J gene is TRBJ2-1, the V gene TRBV20-1, with D perhaps matching TRBD2 (5 bases). Sequences were derived from peripheral blood, sampled on day 0 of AZD1222 vaccination. This sequence originates from an adult in good health. CDR3 nucleotides: TGCAGTGCTAGTGTCCGAGGGGAGCAGTTCTTC. Its protein product is CSASVRGEQFF.